This T cell receptor beta chain was retrieved from a study of blood T cell repertoires in COVID-19. Study-level background: Samples representing acute and convalescent COVID-19 were sourced from the United States, Italy and Spain. PBMCs, B-cell-depleted T cells, or T cells were the source of the cDNA or gDNA that made up the material.

Per the original data handling: It was from reference gene primer amplification that nucleated cell counts were estimated. The table came from immunoSEQ multiplex PCR; TCRdb's copy has only in-frame clones and leaves some out. The V and J calls and clone size are taken from that table; D and trimming were inferred from the DNA. The sample records approximately 270,000 clones, 70% to 90% being singletons. CDR3 length: 15 amino acids. The V end lost 3 bases, the J end lost 0 bases, and 6 bases lay between the germline ends. Germline-derived CDR1 and CDR2 are LNHDA and SQIVND (reference sequence). The rearrangement joins TRBV19 to TRBJ2-6, with D hard to call. The specimen was peripheral blood. The sequence was obtained from a woman between 70 and 85 years old with acute or convalescent COVID-19. The CDR3, as DNA: TGTGCCAGTAGTATTCGAGTCTCTGGGGCCAACGTCCTGACTTTC. This gives the protein CASSIRVSGANVLTF. The variable domain in full, with the rest retrieved from reference TRBV19 and TRBJ2-6, is DGGITQSPKYLFRKEGQNVTLSCEQNLNHDAMYWYRQDPGQGLRLIYYSQIVNDFQKGDIAEGYSVSREKKESFPLTVTSAQKNPTAFYLCASSIRVSGANVLTFGAGSRLTVL.